Following are 3 T cell receptor beta chains from one sample sequenced in a study of T cells in tumors after PD-1 blockade. The method was immunoSEQ multiplex PCR; TCRdb's version includes in-frame clones alone and lacks a portion of them. Seen here are around 25,000 clones, roughly 82% observed once, and the top ten hold more than 10%. The sample here was PBMCs, taken after anti-PD-1 treatment. Source of these receptors: a human donor with basal cell carcinoma.

This clone has a single count. V is TRBV3-1 (or the pseudogene TRBV3-2) and J is TRBJ1-1, with a possible D match to TRBD1 (5 bases). Germline V gene sequence: CDR1 LGHDT, CDR2 YNNKEL (reference sequence). The CDR3 contains 18 residues. Trimming shortened V by 0 bases and J by 0 bases, and 17 bases separated the two germline ends. CDR3 DNA sequence: TGTGCCAGCAGCCAAGATCCGGTCGGGGGTATCGTGAACACTGAAGCTTTCTTT. This encodes CASSQDPVGGIVNTEAFF.

The chain links TRBV6-1 to TRBJ1-2; no clear D gene. The CDR3 runs to 16 residues. The germline V gene has CDR1 MNHNS and CDR2 SASEGT. Between the trimmed V and J ends, which lost 0 bases and 4 bases, there was a span of 15 bases. In DNA form, the CDR3 reads TGTGCCAGCAGTGAAGCGGGCGACCCCGTCGCCTATGGCTACACCTTC. Its protein product is CASSEAGDPVAYGYTF.

The V gene is TRBV7-9, the J gene TRBJ2-1; no clear D gene. V was cut by 5 bases and J by 4 bases, with 12 bases left in between. The CDR3 runs 14 residues. From germline, CDR1 is SEHNR and CDR2 FQNEAQ (reference sequence). For the CDR3, the DNA is TGTGCCAGCAGCCCCCCGGCTTCTTACAATGAGCAGTTCTTC. Translating it yields CASSPPASYNEQFF.